The present entry profiles one T cell receptor beta chain with its context. The sample comes from a study of control samples from healthy donors and cancer patients. The assay was immunoSEQ multiplex PCR, and TCRdb's table has in-frame clones only and misses some. The sample has 130,000 to 150,000 clones, 88% seen once; the top ten hold approximately 9%. The CDR3 covers 16 residues. Sequenced sample: blood. The rearrangement links TRBV21-1 to TRBJ2-2; the listed D gene, TRBD2, was not tested against the DNA. TRBV21-1 is marked as a pseudogene. The source of this sequence is a woman in her twenties or thirties in good health. The CDR3 protein is CASSKVGGRGTGELFF. In DNA, the CDR3 is TGTGCCAGCAGCAAAGTAGGAGGGAGGGGGACCGGGGAGCTGTTTTTT.